The next 8 T cell receptor beta chains were all read from a single sample in a study of regulatory and conventional T cells in RAG deficiency. Method: immunoSEQ multiplex PCR; TCRdb's copy keeps in-frame clones and lacks some. The sample includes some 30,000 clones, approximately 89% seen only once; the top ten take roughly an eighth. These data also formed part of another study, on regulatory T cells. As that report states: The primer mix had 52 TRBV and 13 TRBJ primers.

The sequenced sample was CD8+ T cells sorted from blood. The source of these receptors is a human donor in good health.

The genes are TRBV11-2 and TRBJ2-1; D unresolved. The CDR3 spans 12 residues. CDR1 SGHAT and CDR2 FQNNGV come from the germline V gene. V was pared by 1 base and J by 10 bases, with 8 bases between. The CDR3 region has the DNA TGTGCCAGCAGCTTAGCAAGCAGGGAGCAGTTCTTC. Protein product: CASSLASREQFF.

There are a few counts of this clone. The DNA of the CDR3 is TGTGCCAGCAGCGAAGGTACAGGGAGCAGCACAGATACGCAGTATTTT. Translation: CASSEGTGSSTDTQYF. The genes are TRBV6-4 and TRBJ2-3; tentatively, D is TRBD1 (6 bases). The ends were cut back, 6 bases at V and 0 bases at J, with 16 bases in the middle. This CDR3 has 16 residues. CDR1 is MRHNA and CDR2 is SNTAGT in the germline V gene.

The chain has TRBV9 and TRBJ2-5; 7 bases map to TRBD1. The J call may be wrong; the DNA end is better matched by TRBJ2-7. Looked up from germline, CDR1 is SGDLS and CDR2 is YYNGEE. This CDR3 contains 15 residues. CDR3 nucleotides: TGTGCCAGCAGCGTAGCTGGGACAGTAGATTACGAGCAGTACTTC. Protein sequence: CASSVAGTVDYEQYF.

V usage is TRBV11-3 and J usage is TRBJ2-3; unclear D gene. V gave up 4 bases and J gave up 6 bases, with 11 bases separating them. Germline loops: CDR1 SGHNT, CDR2 YENEEA. CDR3 length: 13 amino acids. This CDR3 reads CASSSILQDTQYF. For the CDR3, the DNA is TGTGCCAGCAGCTCCATCTTACAGGATACGCAGTATTTT.

This sequence joins TRBV2 and TRBJ2-5; TRBD2 agrees at 11 bases. Germline CDR1 and CDR2: SNHLY and FYNNEI. This CDR3 contains 15 residues. V was clipped by 6 bases and J by 5 bases; unmatched bases: 8. CDR3 in DNA: TGTGCCAGCAGAGAACTAGCGGGGGCGGGGGAGACCCAGTACTTC. It encodes CASRELAGAGETQYF.

The V call is TRBV5-1, the J call TRBJ2-7; perhaps D is TRBD1 or TRBD2 (5 bases each). Trimming cost V 6 bases and J 3 bases, with 22 bases left between them. Germline loops: CDR1 SGHRS, CDR2 YFSETQ. CDR3 length: 16 residues. The CDR3: CASTRSGGVGLYEQYF. CDR3 DNA sequence: TGCGCCAGCACCCGAAGTGGGGGAGTGGGGCTCTACGAGCAGTACTTC. The whole variable domain, filled in from reference TRBV5-1 and TRBJ2-7, reads KAGVTQTPRYLIKTRGQQVTLSCSPISGHRSVSWYQQTPGQGLQFLFEYFSETQRNKGNFPGRFSGRQFSNSRSEMNVSTLELGDSALYLCASTRSGGVGLYEQYFGPGTRLTVT.

V is TRBV27 and J is TRBJ2-3; D uncertain. Trimming cost V 4 bases and J 6 bases, with 8 bases left between them. The CDR3 contains 12 residues. Germline CDR1 is MNHEY and CDR2 is SMNVEV (reference sequence). CDR3 residues: CASSSGMDTQYF. DNA of the CDR3: TGTGCCAGCAGTTCCGGCATGGATACGCAGTATTTT.

This clone was seen a single time. The chain carries TRBV6-1 and TRBJ1-1; D is perhaps TRBD1 (6 bases). This CDR3 has 15 amino acids. CDR1 is MNHNS, CDR2 SASEGT, per germline. Trimming took off 6 bases at V and 0 bases at J, with 14 bases between the two ends. The CDR3 bases are TGTGCCAGCAGGAGTTACAGGGAGATGAACACTGAAGCTTTCTTT. It specifies CASRSYREMNTEAFF.